A single sample gave rise to the 13 T cell receptor beta chains below, sequenced in a study of radiotherapy plus CTLA-4 blockade in lung cancer. Clones were sequenced by immunoSEQ multiplex PCR, and TCRdb holds only the in-frame ones, with some missing. The sample contains around 45,000 clones, around 69% of which appear only once. The source was peripheral blood, collected from a patient treated with radiotherapy plus ipilimumab. These receptors were taken from a human donor with non-small cell lung cancer who had stable disease on radiotherapy plus ipilimumab.

This rearrangement joins TRBV25-1 to TRBJ2-7; D gene uncertain. Per the germline V gene, CDR1 is MGHDK and CDR2 is SYGVNS. The CDR3 has 14 amino acids. V shed 0 bases and J shed 7 bases, with 13 bases lying between them. The CDR3 sequence is CASSEYPHKQEQYF. The DNA of the CDR3 is TGTGCCAGCAGTGAATATCCCCACAAGCAAGAGCAGTACTTC.

This clone was counted a few times. The chain links TRBV28 to TRBJ1-6; D unclear. This CDR3 is built from 13 residues. The V gene's germline CDR1 is MDHEN and CDR2 SYDVKM. The germline V and J ends were trimmed by 5 bases and 12 bases, with 14 bases remaining between them. As DNA, the CDR3 is TGTGCCAGCAGTAACCGGGTAGGCCTACCCCTCCACTTT. This codes for CASSNRVGLPLHF.

This chain connects TRBV27 to TRBJ2-1, with TRBD1 identical over 9 bases. J lost 10 bases, V lost 5 bases, and 9 bases had no gene match. The CDR3 consists of 14 residues. Looked up from germline, CDR1 is MNHEY and CDR2 is SMNVEV (reference sequence). DNA for the CDR3: TGTGCCAGCAGTACCGGGGGACAGGGCGGCGAGCAGTTCTTC. Its translation is CASSTGGQGGEQFF.

CDR3 coding DNA: TGTGCCAGCTCACCATCGTCAGATCAGTACTTC. It encodes CASSPSSDQYF. The chain combines TRBV18 with TRBJ2-5; D remains ambiguous. The germline V gene encodes CDR1 KGHSH and CDR2 LQKENI. The CDR3 is 11 amino acids. V dropped 2 bases and J dropped 11 bases, with 9 bases sitting between them.

The chain is built from TRBV7-2 and TRBJ1-3; no reliable D call. Germline V CDR1 and CDR2: SGHTA, FQGNSA. The V end was cut by 6 bases, the J end by 4 bases, with 16 bases between. The CDR3 consists of 15 residues. The CDR3 sequence: CASRRSLLAGNTIYF. DNA of the CDR3: TGTGCCAGCAGACGAAGTCTCCTCGCCGGAAACACCATATATTTT.

The chain carries TRBV14 and TRBJ2-7; TRBD1 matches 8 bases. Germline values: CDR1 SGHDN, CDR2 FVKESK. V shed 1 base and J 4 bases; nucleotides not matched to a gene: 6. The CDR3 is 15 amino acids. CDR3 sequence reads: CASSQGRDRRYEQYF. CDR3 in DNA: TGTGCCAGCAGCCAAGGTCGGGACAGGAGGTACGAGCAGTACTTC. The complete variable domain, with remaining parts taken from reference TRBV14 and TRBJ2-7, reads EAGVTQFPSHSVIEKGQTVTLRCDPISGHDNLYWYRRVMGKEIKFLLHFVKESKQDESGMPNNRFLAERTGGTYSTLKVQPAELEDSGVYFCASSQGRDRRYEQYFGPGTRLTVT.

This clone was seen only a few times. The CDR3 sequence is CASSQSPGSGNTIYF. CDR3 coding DNA: TGTGCCAGCAGTCAATCCCCGGGATCTGGAAACACCATATATTTT. J is TRBJ1-3 and V is TRBV28; D is uncertain. Germline CDR1 is MDHEN and CDR2 is SYDVKM. Deletions cut 5 bases from V and 1 base from J, with 12 bases between. The CDR3 is made up of 15 amino acids.

This chain uses TRBV5-1 with TRBJ1-1; the match to TRBD1 covers 7 bases. Germline CDR1 SGHRS, CDR2 YFSETQ. Trimming cost V 3 bases and J 0 bases; bases outside gene matches: 14. The CDR3 has 18 residues. In DNA form, the CDR3 reads TGCGCCAGCAGCTCACAGGGGCGGGGGATTTCTATGAACACTGAAGCTTTCTTT. This gives the protein CASSSQGRGISMNTEAFF.

In this sample, this clone turned up once. This sequence joins TRBV5-4 and TRBJ1-5; 10 bases agree with TRBD1. Germline V gene sequence: CDR1 SGHNT, CDR2 YYREEE (reference sequence). V was clipped by 4 bases and J by 4 bases; unmatched bases: 2. The length of the CDR3 is 14 residues. This CDR3 reads CASSKDRGNQPQHF. CDR3 DNA: TGTGCCAGCAGCAAGGACAGGGGGAATCAGCCCCAGCATTTT. The full variable domain, in which reference TRBV5-4 and TRBJ1-5 provide the parts outside the CDR3, is ETGVTQSPTHLIKTRGQQVTLRCSSQSGHNTVSWYQQALGQGPQFIFQYYREEENGRGNFPPRFSGLQFPNYSSELNVNALELDDSALYLCASSKDRGNQPQHFGDGTRLSIL.

The gene calls are TRBV11-1 and TRBJ1-1; 11 nucleotides agree with TRBD1. CDR3 length: 17 amino acids. The V and J ends lost 5 bases and 0 bases, in that order; junction bases with no gene match: 8. Germline CDR1 is SGHAT and CDR2 is FQDESV (reference sequence). CDR3 sequence reads: CASSPWTGGTMNTEAFF. The DNA for the CDR3 is TGTGCCAGCAGCCCCTGGACAGGGGGCACCATGAACACTGAAGCTTTCTTT.

This sequence joins TRBV7-9 and TRBJ1-1, with 7 bases aligning to TRBD1. The V gene end was trimmed by 1 base and the J gene end by 3 bases; junction bases not matched to a gene: 8. The germline V gene has CDR1 SEHNR and CDR2 FQNEAQ (reference sequence). The CDR3 sequence is 16 residues long. CDR3: CASSLGKGGRDTEAFF. The CDR3 region has the DNA TGTGCCAGCAGCTTAGGTAAAGGGGGCCGGGACACTGAAGCTTTCTTT. The full variable domain, in which reference TRBV7-9 and TRBJ1-1 provide the parts outside the CDR3, is DTGVSQNPRHKITKRGQNVTFRCDPISEHNRLYWYRQTLGQGPEFLTYFQNEAQLEKSRLLSDRFSAERPKGSFSTLEIQRTEQGDSAMYLCASSLGKGGRDTEAFFGQGTRLTVV.

The V and J genes are TRBV4-1 and TRBJ1-1, with no clear D. This CDR3 has 11 residues. V gave up 5 bases and J gave up 11 bases, with 12 bases separating them. The V gene's germline CDR1 is MGHRA and CDR2 YSYEKL. The CDR3 loop reads CASSSRLAAFF. DNA for the CDR3: TGCGCCAGCAGCTCCCGGCTCGCGGCTTTCTTT.

The chain has TRBV19 and TRBJ1-2; no clear D gene. The CDR3 extends over 20 amino acids. V lost 5 bases and J lost 6, with 34 bases in between. From germline, CDR1 is LNHDA and CDR2 SQIVND (reference sequence). The CDR3 sequence is CASSPTVNYGYTLSGDGYTF. CDR3 bases: TGTGCCAGTAGTCCCACGGTCAACTATGGCTACACCCTTTCGGGAGATGGCTACACCTTC. The full variable domain, with the rest looked up from reference TRBV19 and TRBJ1-2, is DGGITQSPKYLFRKEGQNVTLSCEQNLNHDAMYWYRQDPGQGLRLIYYSQIVNDFQKGDIAEGYSVSREKKESFPLTVTSAQKNPTAFYLCASSPTVNYGYTLSGDGYTFGSGTRLTVV.